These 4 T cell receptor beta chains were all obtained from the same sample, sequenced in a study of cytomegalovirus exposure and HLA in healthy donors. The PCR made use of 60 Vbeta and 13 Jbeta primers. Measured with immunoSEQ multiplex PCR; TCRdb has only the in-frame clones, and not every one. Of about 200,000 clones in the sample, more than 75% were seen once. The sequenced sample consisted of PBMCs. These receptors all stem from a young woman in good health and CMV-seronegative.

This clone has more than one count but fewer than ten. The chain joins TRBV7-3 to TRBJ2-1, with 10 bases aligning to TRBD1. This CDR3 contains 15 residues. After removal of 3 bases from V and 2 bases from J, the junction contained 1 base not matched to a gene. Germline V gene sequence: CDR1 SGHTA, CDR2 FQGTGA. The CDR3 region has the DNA TGTGCCAGCAGCTTTGACAGGGGGCCCTACAATGAGCAGTTCTTC. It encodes CASSFDRGPYNEQFF.

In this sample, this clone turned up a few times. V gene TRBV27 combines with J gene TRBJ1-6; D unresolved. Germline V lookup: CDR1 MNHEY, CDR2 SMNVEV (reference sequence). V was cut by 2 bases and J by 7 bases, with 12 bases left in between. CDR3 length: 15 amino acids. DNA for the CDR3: TGTGCCAGCAGTTTAAACCAGGCCCCCAATTCACCCCTCCACTTT. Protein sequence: CASSLNQAPNSPLHF.

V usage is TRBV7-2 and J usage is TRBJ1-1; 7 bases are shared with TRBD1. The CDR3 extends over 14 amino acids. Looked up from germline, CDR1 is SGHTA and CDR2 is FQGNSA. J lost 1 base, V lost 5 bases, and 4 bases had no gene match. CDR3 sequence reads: CASSRRTGNTEAFF. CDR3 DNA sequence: TGTGCCAGCAGCCGTAGGACAGGGAACACTGAAGCTTTCTTT.

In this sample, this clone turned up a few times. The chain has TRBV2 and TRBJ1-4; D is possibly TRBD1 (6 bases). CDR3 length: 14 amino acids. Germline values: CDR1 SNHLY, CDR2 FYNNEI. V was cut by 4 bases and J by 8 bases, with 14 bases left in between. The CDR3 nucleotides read TGTGCCAGCAGTGCCACAGGGACGAGGGAAAAACTGTTTTTT. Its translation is CASSATGTREKLFF.